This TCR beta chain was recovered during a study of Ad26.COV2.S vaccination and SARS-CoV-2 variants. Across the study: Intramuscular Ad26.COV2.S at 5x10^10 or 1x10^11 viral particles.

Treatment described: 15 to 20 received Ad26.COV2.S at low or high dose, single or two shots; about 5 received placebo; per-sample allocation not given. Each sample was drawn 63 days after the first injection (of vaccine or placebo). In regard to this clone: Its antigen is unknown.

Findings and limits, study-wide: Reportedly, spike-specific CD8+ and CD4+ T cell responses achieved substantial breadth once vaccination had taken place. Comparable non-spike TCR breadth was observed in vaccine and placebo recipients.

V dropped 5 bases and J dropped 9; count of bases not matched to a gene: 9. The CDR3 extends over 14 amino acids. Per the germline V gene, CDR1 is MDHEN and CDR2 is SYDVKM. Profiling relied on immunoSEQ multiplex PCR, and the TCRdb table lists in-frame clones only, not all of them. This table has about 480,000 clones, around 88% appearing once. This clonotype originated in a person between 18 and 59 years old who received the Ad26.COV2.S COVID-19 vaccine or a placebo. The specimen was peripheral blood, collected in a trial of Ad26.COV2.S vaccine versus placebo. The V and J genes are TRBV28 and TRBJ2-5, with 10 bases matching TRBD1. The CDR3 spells CASSATGGFSSQYF. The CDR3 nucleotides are TGTGCCAGCAGTGCGACAGGGGGCTTTTCATCCCAGTACTTC.